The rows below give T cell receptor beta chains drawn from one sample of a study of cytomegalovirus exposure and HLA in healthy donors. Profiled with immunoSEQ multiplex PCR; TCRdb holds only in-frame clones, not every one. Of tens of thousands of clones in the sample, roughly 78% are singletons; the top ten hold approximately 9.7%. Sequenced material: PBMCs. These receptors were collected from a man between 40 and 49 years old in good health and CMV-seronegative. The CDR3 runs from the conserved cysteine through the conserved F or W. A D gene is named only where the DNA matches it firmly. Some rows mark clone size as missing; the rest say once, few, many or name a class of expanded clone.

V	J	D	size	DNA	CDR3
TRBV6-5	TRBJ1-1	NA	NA	TGTGCCAGCAGCCCAGTCAGGGATTTGAACACTGAAGCTTTCTTT	CASSPVRDLNTEAFF
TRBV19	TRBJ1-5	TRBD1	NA	TGTGCCAGTAGCCCAGGACAGGCGATCTATCAGCCCCAGCATTTT	CASSPGQAIYQPQHF
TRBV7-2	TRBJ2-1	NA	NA	TGTGCCAGCAGCTTAGAAGGGGCGGGGTATTACAATGAGCAGTTCTTC	CASSLEGAGYYNEQFF
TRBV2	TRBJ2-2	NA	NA	TGTGCCAGCAGTACTCCGGCGGACATGAACACCGGGGAGCTGTTTTTT	CASSTPADMNTGELFF
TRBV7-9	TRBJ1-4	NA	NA	TGTGCCAGCAGCGAGGGTCTCGGTAAAAATGAAAAACTGTTTTTT	CASSEGLGKNEKLFF
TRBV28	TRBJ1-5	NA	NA	TGTGCCAGCAACGTCAACGCGGGGAATCAGCCCCAGCATTTT	CASNVNAGNQPQHF
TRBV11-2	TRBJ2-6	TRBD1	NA	TGTGCCAGCAGCGCAGACAGGGGTGGGGCCAACGTCCTGACTTTC	CASSADRGGANVLTF
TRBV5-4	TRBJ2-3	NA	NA	TGTGCCAGCAGCTTCGAGGTACTGGAGATAGATACGCAGTATTTT	CASSFEVLEIDTQYF
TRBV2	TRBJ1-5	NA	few	TGTGCCAGCAGGGCGGACAGCATCAATCAGCCCCAGCATTTT	CASRADSINQPQHF
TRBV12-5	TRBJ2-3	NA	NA	TGTGCTAGTGGTGCCCCCAGGGAAATTACGGATACGCAGTATTTT	CASGAPREITDTQYF
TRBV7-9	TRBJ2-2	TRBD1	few	TGTGCCAGCAGCGCGGACAGGGGATCCACCGGGGAGCTGTTTTTT	CASSADRGSTGELFF
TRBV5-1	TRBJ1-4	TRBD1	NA	TGCGCCAGCAGTCGGACAGGGAATGAAAAACTGTTTTTT	CASSRTGNEKLFF
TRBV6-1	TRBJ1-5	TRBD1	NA	TGTGCCAGCAGTGAAGCCGACAGGGGCTACCGTCCGGCCCAGCATTTT	CASSEADRGYRPAQHF
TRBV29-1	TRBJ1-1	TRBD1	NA	TGCAGCTTAAACAGGGGCATGAACACTGAAGCTTTCTTT	CSLNRGMNTEAFF
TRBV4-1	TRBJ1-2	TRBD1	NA	TGCGCCAGCGCCGGGACAGGGGCGAGGGGCTACACCTTC	CASAGTGARGYTF
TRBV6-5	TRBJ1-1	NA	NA	TGTGCCAGCAGTTACTCGAATGGAGGTGCTTTCTTT	CASSYSNGGAFF
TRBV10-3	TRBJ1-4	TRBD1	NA	TGTGCCATCAGTGAGGGGACAGGGAAGGGTGAAAAACTGTTTTTT	CAISEGTGKGEKLFF
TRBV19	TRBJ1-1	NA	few	TGTGCCAGCGCCCTCGTGAACATGAACACTGAAGCTTTCTTT	CASALVNMNTEAFF
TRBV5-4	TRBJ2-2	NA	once	TGTGCCAGCAGCCGAGGGAGGGAGCTGTTTTTT	CASSRGRELFF
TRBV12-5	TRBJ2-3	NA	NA	TGTGCTAGTGGTTTGACCCCCAACAGAGATACGCAGTATTTT	CASGLTPNRDTQYF
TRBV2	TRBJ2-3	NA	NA	TGTGCCAGCAGTGTTAACAGGGAGACAGATACGCAGTATTTT	CASSVNRETDTQYF
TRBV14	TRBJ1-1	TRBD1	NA	TGTGCCAGCAGCCAAATAACGGGACAGGGAAACACTGAAGCTTTCTTT	CASSQITGQGNTEAFF
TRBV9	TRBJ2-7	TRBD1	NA	TGTGCCAGCAGCCCGACAGGGGGAAACTACGAGCAGTACTTC	CASSPTGGNYEQYF
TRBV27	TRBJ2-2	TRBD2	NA	TGTGCCAGCAGTTTAGGGCTAGCGGGAGGTATCGGGGAGCTGTTTTTT	CASSLGLAGGIGELFF
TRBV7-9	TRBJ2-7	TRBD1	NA	TGTGCCAGCAGCCGGCAGACCGACAGGGGGATCGAGCAGTACTTC	CASSRQTDRGIEQYF
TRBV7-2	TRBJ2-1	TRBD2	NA	TGTGCCAGCAGCCATTCGACTAGCGGGGTCTACAATGAGCAGTTCTTC	CASSHSTSGVYNEQFF
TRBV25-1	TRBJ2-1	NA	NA	TGTGCCAGCAGTGATGGCCCCCCCACGGGACTTGAGCAGTTCTTC	CASSDGPPTGLEQFF
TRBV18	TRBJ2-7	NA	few	TGTGCCAGCTCACTACTCCATGCGACCTACGAGCAGTACTTC	CASSLLHATYEQYF
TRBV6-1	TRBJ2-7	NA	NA	TGTGCCAGCAGCGAGTCAGGGCCCCCATCCTACGAGCAGTACTTC	CASSESGPPSYEQYF
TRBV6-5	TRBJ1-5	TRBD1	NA	TGTGCCAGCAGTTACTCCAGGGGGTCTCAGCCCCAGCATTTT	CASSYSRGSQPQHF
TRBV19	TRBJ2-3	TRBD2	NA	TGTGCCAGTAGTATTCTAGCGGCCGGGCCAGATACGCAGTATTTT	CASSILAAGPDTQYF
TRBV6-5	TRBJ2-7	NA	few	TGTGCCAGCAGTTACTCCTCGAGAAACTCCTACGAGCAGTACTTC	CASSYSSRNSYEQYF
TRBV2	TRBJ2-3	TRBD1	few	TGTGCCAGTGGGGGACAGGGGGCGCTGGATACGCAGTATTTT	CASGGQGALDTQYF
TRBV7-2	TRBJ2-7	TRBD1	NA	TGTGCCAGCAGCTTATACAGGGGGCCCTACGGGCAGTACTTC	CASSLYRGPYGQYF
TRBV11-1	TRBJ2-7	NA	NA	TGTGCCAGCAGCAAGAGGGTAGGGGGCTACGAGCAGTACTTC	CASSKRVGGYEQYF
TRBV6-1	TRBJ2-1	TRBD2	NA	TGTGCCAGCGGTCCTAGCGGGAGGGCCGACAATGAGCAGTTCTTC	CASGPSGRADNEQFF
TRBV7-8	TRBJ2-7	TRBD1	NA	TGTGCCAGCAGCTTACCCCCTGACAGGGCACATCAACTGGACGAGCAGTACTTC	CASSLPPDRAHQLDEQYF
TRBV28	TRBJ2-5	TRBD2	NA	TGTGCCAGCAGTTTATCAGCTAGCGGGATGGCCCAGTACTTC	CASSLSASGMAQYF
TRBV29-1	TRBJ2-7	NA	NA	TGCAGCGTTAGGGGGGGGAACTCCTACGAGCAGTACTTC	CSVRGGNSYEQYF
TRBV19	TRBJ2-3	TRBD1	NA	TGTGCCAGTAGTACCCCCTCGGACAGGGTAGGGACAGATACGCAGTATTTT	CASSTPSDRVGTDTQYF
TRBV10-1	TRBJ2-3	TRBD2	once	TGCGCCAGCAGTGAGCCTAGCGGGACAGATACGCAGTATTTT	CASSEPSGTDTQYF
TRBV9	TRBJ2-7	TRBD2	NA	TGTGCCAGCAGCCCACGGACTAGCGGGATGAGCTCCTACGAGCAGTACTTC	CASSPRTSGMSSYEQYF
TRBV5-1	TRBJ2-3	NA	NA	TGCGCCAGCAGCTCCACTACGGGAGCGGGAGATACGCAGTATTTT	CASSSTTGAGDTQYF
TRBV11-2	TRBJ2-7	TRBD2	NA	TGTGCCAGCAGCTTCGGGGGGACGACCTACGAGCAGTACTTC	CASSFGGTTYEQYF
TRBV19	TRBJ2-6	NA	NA	TGTGCCAGTCGCGGTGGGGCCAACGTCCTGACTTTC	CASRGGANVLTF
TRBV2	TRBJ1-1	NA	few	TGTGCCAGCGATACAGGGAGGAACACTGAAGCTTTCTTT	CASDTGRNTEAFF
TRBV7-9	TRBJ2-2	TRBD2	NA	TGTTCCAGCAGCATGTGGACTAGCGGGGTGGGCACCGGGGAGCTGTTTTTT	CSSSMWTSGVGTGELFF
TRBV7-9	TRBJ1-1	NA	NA	TGTGCCACGACAAGGATGGCTGAAGCTTTCTTT	CATTRMAEAFF
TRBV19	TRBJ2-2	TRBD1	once	TGTGCCAGTAGGGGACAGGGGGCGAACACCGGGGAGCTGTTTTTT	CASRGQGANTGELFF
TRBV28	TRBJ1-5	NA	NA	TGTGCCAGCAGTTTATGGCAGGGGCTCAATCAGCCCCAGCATTTT	CASSLWQGLNQPQHF
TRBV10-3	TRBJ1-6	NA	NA	TGTGCCATCAGTTCCGCCGACAGAAATTCACCCCTCCACTTT	CAISSADRNSPLHF
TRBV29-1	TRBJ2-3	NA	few	TGCAGCGTTGAAGATTATGGGAGGACAGATACGCAGTATTTT	CSVEDYGRTDTQYF
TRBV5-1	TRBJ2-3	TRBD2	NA	TGCGCCAGCAGCTTGGGACTAGCGGGGGGGGCAGATACGCAGTATTTT	CASSLGLAGGADTQYF
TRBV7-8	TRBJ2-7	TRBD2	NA	TGTGCCAGCAGCCCCGGACTAGCGGGGGGGATGGAGTACGAGCAGTACTTC	CASSPGLAGGMEYEQYF
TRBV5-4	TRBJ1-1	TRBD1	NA	TGTGCCAGCAGCCTCCACAGGGGCCTCAACACTGAAGCTTTCTTT	CASSLHRGLNTEAFF
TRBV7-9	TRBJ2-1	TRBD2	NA	TGTGCCAGCAGCCCCCGACTAGCGGGAGATAATGAGCAGTTCTTC	CASSPRLAGDNEQFF
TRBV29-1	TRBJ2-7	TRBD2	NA	TGCAGCGTTGTGGGGATGGGACTAGCGGGAGCCGAGCAGTACTTC	CSVVGMGLAGAEQYF
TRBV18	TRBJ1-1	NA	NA	TGTGCCAGCTCATCACAGGGACCCGGGGGGACTGAAGCTTTCTTT	CASSSQGPGGTEAFF
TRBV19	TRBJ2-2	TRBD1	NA	TGTGCCAGTAGCTCAGGGGGGAACACCGGGGAGCTGTTTTTT	CASSSGGNTGELFF
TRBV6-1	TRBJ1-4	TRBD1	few	TGTGCCACCCAGACAGGGGTGGATGAAAAACTGTTTTTT	CATQTGVDEKLFF